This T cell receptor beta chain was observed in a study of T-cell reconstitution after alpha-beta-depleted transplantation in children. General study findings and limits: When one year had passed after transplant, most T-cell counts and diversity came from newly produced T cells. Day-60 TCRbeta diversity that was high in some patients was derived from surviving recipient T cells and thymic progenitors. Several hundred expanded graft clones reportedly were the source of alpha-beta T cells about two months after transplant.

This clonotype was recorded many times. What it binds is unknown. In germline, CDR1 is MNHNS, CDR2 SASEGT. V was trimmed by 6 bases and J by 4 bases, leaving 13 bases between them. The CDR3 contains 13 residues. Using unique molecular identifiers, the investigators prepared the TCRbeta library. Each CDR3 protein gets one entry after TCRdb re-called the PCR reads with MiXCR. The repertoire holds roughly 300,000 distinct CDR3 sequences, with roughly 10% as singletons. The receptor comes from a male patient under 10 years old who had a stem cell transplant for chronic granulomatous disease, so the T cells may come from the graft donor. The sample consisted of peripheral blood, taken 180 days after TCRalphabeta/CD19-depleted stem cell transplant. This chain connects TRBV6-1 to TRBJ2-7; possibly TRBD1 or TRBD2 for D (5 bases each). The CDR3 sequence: CASRTGTYYEQYF. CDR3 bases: TGTGCCAGCAGGACGGGGACGTATTACGAGCAGTACTTC.